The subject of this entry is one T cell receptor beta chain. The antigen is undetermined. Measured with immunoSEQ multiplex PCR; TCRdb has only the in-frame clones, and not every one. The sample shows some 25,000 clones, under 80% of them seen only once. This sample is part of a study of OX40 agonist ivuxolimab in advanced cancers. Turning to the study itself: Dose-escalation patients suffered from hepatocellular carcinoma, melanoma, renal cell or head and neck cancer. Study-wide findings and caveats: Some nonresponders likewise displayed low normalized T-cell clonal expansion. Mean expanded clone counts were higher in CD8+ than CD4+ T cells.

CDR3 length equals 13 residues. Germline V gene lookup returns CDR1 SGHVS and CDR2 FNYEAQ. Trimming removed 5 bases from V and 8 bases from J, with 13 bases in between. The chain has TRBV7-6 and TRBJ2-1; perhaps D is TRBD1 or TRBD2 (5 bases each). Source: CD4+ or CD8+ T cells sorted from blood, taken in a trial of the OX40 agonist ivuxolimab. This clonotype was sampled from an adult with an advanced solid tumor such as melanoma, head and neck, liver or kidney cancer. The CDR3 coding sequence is TGTGCCAGCAGCCCTCTCCGGGGCGATGAGCAGTTCTTC. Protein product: CASSPLRGDEQFF.